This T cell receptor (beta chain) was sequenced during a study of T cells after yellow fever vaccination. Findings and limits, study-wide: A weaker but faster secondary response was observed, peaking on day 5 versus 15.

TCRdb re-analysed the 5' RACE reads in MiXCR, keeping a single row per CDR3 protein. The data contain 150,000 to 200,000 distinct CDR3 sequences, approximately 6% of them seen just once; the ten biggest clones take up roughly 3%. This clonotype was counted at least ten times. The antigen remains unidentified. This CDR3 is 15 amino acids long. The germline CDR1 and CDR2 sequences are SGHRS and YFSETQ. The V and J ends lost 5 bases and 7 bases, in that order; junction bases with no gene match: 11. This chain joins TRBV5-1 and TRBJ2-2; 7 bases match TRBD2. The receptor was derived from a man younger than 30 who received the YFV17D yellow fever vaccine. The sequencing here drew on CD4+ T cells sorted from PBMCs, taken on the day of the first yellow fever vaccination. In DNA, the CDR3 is TGCGCCAGCAGTTCCCGGTCGGGGGGAGACGGGGAGCTGTTTTTT. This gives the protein CASSSRSGGDGELFF.